A selection of T cell receptor beta chains follows, all from one sample in a study of shared clonotypes between healthy human individuals. The table came from immunoSEQ multiplex PCR; TCRdb's copy has only in-frame clones and leaves some out. The sample has some 740,000 clones, 85% to 95% seen once. The sample taken for sequencing was naive CD8+ T cells sorted from blood. The receptors derive from a man aged 25-40 years in good health. Each CDR3 is given with its conserved first and last residue. D genes are given only for firm matches. A row's size may be missing; if present it is once, few, many or a size class.

d_call	v_call	cdr3_length	j_call	clone_size	cdr3_aa	cdr3_nt
TRBD2	TRBV6-5	15	TRBJ2-7	-	CASSSGLAEPYEQYF	TGTGCCAGCAGTTCCGGACTAGCGGAACCCTACGAGCAGTACTTC
-	TRBV30	14	TRBJ2-7	once	CAWSVSGFGDEQYF	TGTGCCTGGAGTGTATCTGGGTTTGGGGACGAGCAGTACTTC
-	TRBV27	14	TRBJ1-1	-	CASSSSLWDTEAFF	TGTGCCAGCAGTTCTTCCCTTTGGGACACTGAAGCTTTCTTT
-	TRBV11-2	14	TRBJ2-7	-	CASSLEQGAYEQYF	TGTGCCAGCAGCTTAGAACAGGGAGCCTACGAGCAGTACTTC
-	TRBV7-8	15	TRBJ2-7	-	CASSLRAGRHYEQYF	TGTGCCAGCAGCCTTAGGGCGGGGCGTCACTACGAGCAGTACTTC
-	TRBV6-4	16	TRBJ1-4	-	CASSGVQGATNEKLFF	TGTGCCAGCAGTGGCGTACAGGGAGCGACTAATGAAAAACTGTTTTTT
-	TRBV4-3	11	TRBJ2-7	-	CASSHLSEQYF	TGCGCCAGCAGCCACCTCAGCGAGCAGTACTTC
TRBD1	TRBV4-2	16	TRBJ1-5	-	CASSQEAGTVNQPQHF	TGTGCCAGCAGCCAAGAGGCCGGGACAGTCAATCAGCCCCAGCATTTT
-	TRBV5-5	19	TRBJ2-1	once	CASSLLGPFSDSIYNEQFF	TGTGCCAGCAGCTTGTTGGGTCCTTTTTCGGATTCTATCTACAATGAGCAGTTCTTC
-	TRBV10-3	15	TRBJ2-1	-	CAISDYRDGNNEQFF	TGTGCCATCAGTGATTACAGGGATGGGAACAATGAGCAGTTCTTC
-	TRBV7-6	13	TRBJ1-1	-	CASSPQLDTEAFF	TGTGCCAGCAGCCCCCAACTGGACACTGAAGCTTTCTTT
TRBD1	TRBV9	12	TRBJ2-1	-	CASSVRTGEEFF	TGTGCCAGCAGCGTAAGGACAGGCGAGGAGTTCTTC
-	TRBV10-2	15	TRBJ2-7	-	CASSEEGGETYEQYF	TGCGCCAGCAGTGAGGAAGGCGGCGAAACCTACGAGCAGTACTTC
TRBD2	TRBV4-1	15	TRBJ2-7	-	CASSAVSGETYEQYF	TGCGCCAGCAGCGCGGTAAGCGGGGAAACCTACGAGCAGTACTTC
-	TRBV11-2	17	TRBJ2-3	-	CASSLELRSTGRDTQYF	TGTGCCAGCAGCTTAGAACTAAGGAGCACCGGCAGAGATACGCAGTATTTT
-	TRBV27	15	TRBJ2-2	-	CASSSGTTNTGELFF	TGTGCCAGCAGTTCCGGGACAACGAACACCGGGGAGCTGTTTTTT
TRBD1	TRBV27	15	TRBJ2-7	-	CASSSPGQGVYEQYF	TGTGCCAGCAGTTCCCCGGGACAGGGCGTTTACGAGCAGTACTTC
-	TRBV19	14	TRBJ1-5	-	CASSLAGRVRPQHF	TGTGCCAGTAGCCTTGCCGGCAGGGTCAGGCCCCAGCATTTT
-	TRBV10-2	15	TRBJ2-3	-	CASSEPPRYTDTQYF	TGCGCCAGCAGTGAGCCCCCGAGATACACAGATACGCAGTATTTT
-	TRBV4-1	13	TRBJ2-2	-	CASFSRGTGELFF	TGCGCCAGCTTTAGTAGGGGGACCGGGGAGCTGTTTTTT
-	TRBV2	14	TRBJ2-6	-	CASRINSGANVLTF	TGTGCCAGCAGAATAAACTCTGGGGCCAACGTCCTGACTTTC
TRBD2	TRBV2	16	TRBJ2-3	-	CASSWTSEPSTDTQYF	TGTGCCAGCAGTTGGACTAGCGAGCCTAGCACAGATACGCAGTATTTT
-	TRBV29-1	10	TRBJ2-7	-	CSAINYEQYF	TGCAGCGCTATAAACTACGAGCAGTACTTC
-	TRBV9	16	TRBJ2-3	-	CASSVVSSTSTDTQYF	TGTGCCAGCAGCGTAGTAAGCAGCACTAGCACAGATACGCAGTATTTT
-	TRBV4-1	16	TRBJ1-2	-	CASSQERGSNFYGYTF	TGCGCCAGCAGCCAAGAACGGGGCAGTAACTTCTATGGCTACACCTTC
-	TRBV30	13	TRBJ1-2	-	CAWPGDADYGYTF	TGTGCCTGGCCAGGGGACGCAGACTATGGCTACACCTTC
-	TRBV10-1	15	TRBJ1-1	-	CASSEDGTMNTEAFF	TGCGCCAGCAGTGAGGACGGTACCATGAACACTGAAGCTTTCTTT
TRBD2	TRBV29-1	14	TRBJ2-1	-	CSVDRAGVYNEQFF	TGCAGCGTTGATCGAGCGGGGGTCTACAATGAGCAGTTCTTC
TRBD2	TRBV19	16	TRBJ2-1	-	CATGTSGRAYYNEQFF	TGTGCCACAGGGACTAGCGGGAGGGCTTACTACAATGAGCAGTTCTTC
TRBD1	TRBV7-9	13	TRBJ2-7	once	CASSRQGAHEQYF	TGTGCCAGCAGCCGACAGGGGGCCCACGAGCAGTACTTC
-	TRBV9	14	TRBJ2-3	-	CASSVVADTDTQYF	TGTGCCAGCAGCGTAGTGGCGGACACAGATACGCAGTATTTT
-	TRBV15	17	TRBJ2-1	once	CATSNKAGAGSYNEQFF	TGTGCCACCAGCAATAAAGCAGGGGCCGGCTCCTACAATGAGCAGTTCTTC
-	TRBV19	15	TRBJ2-1	-	CASSSSGLSYNEQFF	TGTGCCAGTAGTTCCTCGGGCCTCTCCTACAATGAGCAGTTCTTC
-	TRBV18	16	TRBJ1-2	-	CASSQDYWGDEHGYTF	TGTGCCAGCTCACAGGATTATTGGGGGGACGAGCATGGCTACACCTTC
TRBD1	TRBV13	13	TRBJ1-1	-	CASSFGQGIEAFF	TGTGCCAGCAGCTTCGGACAGGGGATCGAAGCTTTCTTT
TRBD1	TRBV27	15	TRBJ1-2	-	CASSLSGGAGYGYTF	TGTGCCAGCAGTTTATCAGGGGGCGCCGGATATGGCTACACCTTC
-	TRBV5-1	16	TRBJ1-2	-	CASSPLMYGIFYGYTF	TGCGCCAGCAGCCCTTTGATGTACGGGATTTTTTATGGCTACACCTTC
-	TRBV5-4	16	TRBJ2-7	once	CASSLDPTKGPYEQYF	TGTGCCAGCAGCTTGGATCCTACAAAAGGGCCCTACGAGCAGTACTTC
-	TRBV27	13	TRBJ2-5	-	CASSELGQETQYF	TGTGCCAGCAGTGAACTAGGCCAAGAGACCCAGTACTTC
-	TRBV7-7	13	TRBJ2-3	-	CASSLAQGNTQYF	TGTGCCAGCAGCTTAGCGCAGGGAAATACGCAGTATTTT
TRBD2	TRBV19	16	TRBJ2-7	-	CASSIVGGRSSYEQYF	TGTGCCAGTAGTATAGTGGGCGGGAGGAGCTCCTACGAGCAGTACTTC
-	TRBV7-9	17	TRBJ2-1	-	CASSSMTSSRSYNEQFF	TGTGCCAGCAGCTCAATGACTAGTTCTAGGTCCTACAATGAGCAGTTCTTC
TRBD2	TRBV6-4	15	TRBJ2-1	-	CASSEGTSAYNEQFF	TGTGCCAGCAGTGAAGGGACTAGCGCCTACAATGAGCAGTTCTTC
TRBD2	TRBV2	19	TRBJ2-1	-	CASSEYPPGLAGLGNEQFF	TGTGCCAGCAGTGAGTACCCTCCCGGACTAGCGGGGCTTGGGAATGAGCAGTTCTTC
-	TRBV29-1	13	TRBJ1-1	-	CSVEGLGQTEAFF	TGCAGCGTTGAAGGGCTGGGGCAAACTGAAGCTTTCTTT
-	TRBV11-2	12	TRBJ2-1	-	CASSPRDIEQFF	TGTGCCAGCAGCCCCCGGGACATTGAGCAGTTCTTC
-	TRBV21-1	18	TRBJ2-3	-	CASSACRPSGSGADTQYF	TGTGCCAGCAGCGCCTGTCGTCCTAGCGGGAGCGGTGCAGATACGCAGTATTTT
-	TRBV27	12	TRBJ2-7	-	CASSQGFYEQYF	TGTGCCAGCAGTCAGGGTTTCTACGAGCAGTACTTC
-	TRBV7-9	16	TRBJ1-4	-	CASSSSRVPTNEKLFF	TGTGCCAGCAGCTCGTCCAGGGTCCCAACTAATGAAAAACTGTTTTTT